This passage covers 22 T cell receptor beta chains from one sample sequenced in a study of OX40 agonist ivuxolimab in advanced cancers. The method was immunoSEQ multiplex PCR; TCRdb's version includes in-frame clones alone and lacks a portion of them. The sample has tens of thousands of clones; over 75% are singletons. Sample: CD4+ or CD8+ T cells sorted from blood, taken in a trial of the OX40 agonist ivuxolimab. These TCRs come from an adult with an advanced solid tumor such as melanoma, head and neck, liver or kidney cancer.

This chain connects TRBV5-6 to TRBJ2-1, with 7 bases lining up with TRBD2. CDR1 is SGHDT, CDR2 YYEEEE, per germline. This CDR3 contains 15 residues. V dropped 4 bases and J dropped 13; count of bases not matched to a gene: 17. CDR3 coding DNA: TGTGCCAGCAGCCCACGCCGAGCGGCGGGAGTGGTTCAGTTCTTC. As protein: CASSPRRAAGVVQFF.

The CDR3 loop reads CASSPQDPVPNHGEQFF. CDR3 sequence (DNA): TGTGCCAGCAGCCCACAAGATCCAGTCCCAAACCACGGTGAGCAGTTCTTC. The rearrangement uses TRBV5-6 and TRBJ2-1; no clear D. Trimming stripped 4 bases from V and 9 bases from J, with 26 bases between. CDR3 length: 17 amino acids. Germline V gene data show CDR1 as SGHDT and CDR2 as YYEEEE.

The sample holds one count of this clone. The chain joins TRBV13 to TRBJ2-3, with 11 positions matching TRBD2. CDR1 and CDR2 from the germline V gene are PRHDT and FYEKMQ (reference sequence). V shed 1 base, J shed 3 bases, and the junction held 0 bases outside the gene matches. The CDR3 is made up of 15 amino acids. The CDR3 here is CASSLASGRTDTQYF. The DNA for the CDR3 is TGTGCCAGCAGCTTAGCTAGCGGGAGGACAGATACGCAGTATTTT.

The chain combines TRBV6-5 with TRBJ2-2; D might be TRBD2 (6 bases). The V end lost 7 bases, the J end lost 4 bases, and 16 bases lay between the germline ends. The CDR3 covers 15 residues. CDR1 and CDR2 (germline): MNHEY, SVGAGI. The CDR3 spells CASTKEGRGTGELFF. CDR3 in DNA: TGTGCCAGCACCAAGGAGGGCCGGGGCACCGGGGAGCTGTTTTTT.

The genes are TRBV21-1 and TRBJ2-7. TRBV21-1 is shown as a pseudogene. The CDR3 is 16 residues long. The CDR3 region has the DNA TGTGCCAGCAGCGCGAATAAGGGCCTCACCTCCTACGAGCAGTACTTC. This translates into CASSANKGLTSYEQYF.

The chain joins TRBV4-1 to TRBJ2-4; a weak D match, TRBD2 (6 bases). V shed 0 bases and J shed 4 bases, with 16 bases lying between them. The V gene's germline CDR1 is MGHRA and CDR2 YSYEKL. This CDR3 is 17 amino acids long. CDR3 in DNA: TGCGCCAGCAGCCAAGACACAAGAGGTAGCGGTAAAAACATTCAGTACTTC. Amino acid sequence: CASSQDTRGSGKNIQYF.

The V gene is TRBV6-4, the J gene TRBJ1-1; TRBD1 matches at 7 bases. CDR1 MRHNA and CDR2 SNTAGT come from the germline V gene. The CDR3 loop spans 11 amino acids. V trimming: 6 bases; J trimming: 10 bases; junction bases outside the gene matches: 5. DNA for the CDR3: TGTGCCAGCAGGGAACAGGGGCGAGCTTTCTTT. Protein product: CASREQGRAFF.

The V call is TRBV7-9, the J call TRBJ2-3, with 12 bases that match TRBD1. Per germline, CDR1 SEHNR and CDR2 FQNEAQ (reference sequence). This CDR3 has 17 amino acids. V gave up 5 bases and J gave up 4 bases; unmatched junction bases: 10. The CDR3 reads CASSPPGTGGYADTQYF. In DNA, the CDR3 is TGTGCCAGCAGCCCGCCCGGGACAGGGGGCTATGCAGATACGCAGTATTTT.

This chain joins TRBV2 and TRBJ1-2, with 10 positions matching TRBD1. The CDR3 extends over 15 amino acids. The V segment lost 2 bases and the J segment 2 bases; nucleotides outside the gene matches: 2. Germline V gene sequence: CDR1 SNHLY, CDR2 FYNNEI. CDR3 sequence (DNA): TGTGCCAGCAGTGAAATGGGACAGGGGAACTATGGCTACACCTTC. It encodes CASSEMGQGNYGYTF.

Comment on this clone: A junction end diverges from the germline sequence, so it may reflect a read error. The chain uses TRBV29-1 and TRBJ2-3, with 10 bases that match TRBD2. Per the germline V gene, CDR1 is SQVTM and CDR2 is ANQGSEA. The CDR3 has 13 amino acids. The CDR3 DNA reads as TGCAGCGTTGAAGATGCAGTACTAGCGGGGTTCTTTTTT. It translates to CSVEDAVLAGFFF.

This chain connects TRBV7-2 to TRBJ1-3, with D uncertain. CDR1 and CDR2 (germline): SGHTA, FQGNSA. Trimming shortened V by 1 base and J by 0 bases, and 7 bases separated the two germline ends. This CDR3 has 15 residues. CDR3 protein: CASSLGEISGNTIYF. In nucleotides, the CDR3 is TGTGCCAGCAGCTTAGGGGAAATCTCTGGAAACACCATATATTTT.

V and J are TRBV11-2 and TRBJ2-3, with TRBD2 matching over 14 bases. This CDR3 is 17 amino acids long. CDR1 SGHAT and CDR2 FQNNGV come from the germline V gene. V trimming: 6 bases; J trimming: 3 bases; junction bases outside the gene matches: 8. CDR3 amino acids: CASRAGTSGRKTDTQYF. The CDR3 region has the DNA TGTGCCAGCAGGGCCGGGACTAGCGGGAGAAAGACAGATACGCAGTATTTT.

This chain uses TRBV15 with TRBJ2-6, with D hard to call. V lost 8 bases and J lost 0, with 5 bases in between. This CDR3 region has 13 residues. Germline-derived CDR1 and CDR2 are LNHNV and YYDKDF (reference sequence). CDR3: CATSASGANVLTF. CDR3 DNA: TGTGCCACCTCTGCCTCTGGGGCCAACGTCCTGACTTTC.

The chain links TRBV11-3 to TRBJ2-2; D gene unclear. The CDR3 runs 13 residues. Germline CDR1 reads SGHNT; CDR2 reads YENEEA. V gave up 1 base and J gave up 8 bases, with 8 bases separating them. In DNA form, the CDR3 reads TGTGCCAGCAGCTTAGGAAGTGGTGGGGAGCTGTTTTTT. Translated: CASSLGSGGELFF.

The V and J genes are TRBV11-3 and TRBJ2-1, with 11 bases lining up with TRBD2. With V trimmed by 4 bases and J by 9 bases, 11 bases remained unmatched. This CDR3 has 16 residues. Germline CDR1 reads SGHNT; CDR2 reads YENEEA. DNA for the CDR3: TGTGCCAGCAGCTCGGGACTAGCGGTCCCAAGGGGTGAGCAGTTCTTC. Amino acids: CASSSGLAVPRGEQFF.

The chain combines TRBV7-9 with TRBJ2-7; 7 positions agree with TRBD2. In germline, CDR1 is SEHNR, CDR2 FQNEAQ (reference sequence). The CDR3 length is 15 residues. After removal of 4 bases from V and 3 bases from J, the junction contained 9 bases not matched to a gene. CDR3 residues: CASSSTGLSDYEQYF. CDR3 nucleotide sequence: TGTGCCAGCAGCTCTACGGGACTAAGCGACTACGAGCAGTACTTC.

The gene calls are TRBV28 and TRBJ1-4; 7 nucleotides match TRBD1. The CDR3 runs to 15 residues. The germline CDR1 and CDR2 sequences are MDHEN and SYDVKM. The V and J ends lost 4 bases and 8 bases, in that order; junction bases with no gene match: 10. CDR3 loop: CASSYTGVSEEKLFF. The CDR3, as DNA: TGTGCCAGCAGTTATACAGGGGTTTCAGAAGAAAAACTGTTTTTT.

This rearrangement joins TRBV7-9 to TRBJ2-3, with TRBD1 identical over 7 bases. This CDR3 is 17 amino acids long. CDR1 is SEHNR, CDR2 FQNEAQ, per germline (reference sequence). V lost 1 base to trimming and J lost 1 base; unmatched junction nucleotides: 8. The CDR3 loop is CASSLVGLTGGTDTQYF. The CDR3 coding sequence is TGTGCCAGCAGCTTAGTGGGGCTAACAGGGGGCACAGATACGCAGTATTTT. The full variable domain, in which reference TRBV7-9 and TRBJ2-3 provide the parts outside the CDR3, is DTGVSQNPRHKITKRGQNVTFRCDPISEHNRLYWYRQTLGQGPEFLTYFQNEAQLEKSRLLSDRFSAERPKGSFSTLEIQRTEQGDSAMYLCASSLVGLTGGTDTQYFGPGTRLTVL.

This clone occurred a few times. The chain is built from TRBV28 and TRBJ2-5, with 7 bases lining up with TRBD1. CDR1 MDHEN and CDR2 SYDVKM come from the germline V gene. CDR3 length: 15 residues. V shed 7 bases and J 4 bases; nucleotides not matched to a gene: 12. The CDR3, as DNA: TGTGCCAGCATGGGCAACAGGGGCCTGGGAGAGACCCAGTACTTC. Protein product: CASMGNRGLGETQYF.

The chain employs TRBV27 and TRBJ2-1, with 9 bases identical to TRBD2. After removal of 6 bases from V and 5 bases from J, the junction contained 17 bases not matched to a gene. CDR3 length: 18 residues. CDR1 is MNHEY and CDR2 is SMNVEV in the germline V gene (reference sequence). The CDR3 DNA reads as TGTGCCAGCAGCCGACCGGGACTAGCTCGTCTAGCGAACAATGAGCAGTTCTTC. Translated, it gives CASSRPGLARLANNEQFF.

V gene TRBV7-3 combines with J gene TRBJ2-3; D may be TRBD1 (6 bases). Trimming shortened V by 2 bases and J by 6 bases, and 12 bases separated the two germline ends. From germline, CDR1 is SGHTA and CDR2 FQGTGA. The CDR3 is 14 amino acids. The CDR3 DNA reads TGTGCCAGCAGCTTAGGTCCCCAGGGGGATACGCAGTATTTT. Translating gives CASSLGPQGDTQYF.

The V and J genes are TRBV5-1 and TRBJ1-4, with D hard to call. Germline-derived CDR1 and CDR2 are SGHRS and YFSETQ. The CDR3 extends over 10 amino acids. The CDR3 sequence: CRVGDEKLFF. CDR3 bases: TGCCGGGTGGGAGACGAAAAACTGTTTTTT. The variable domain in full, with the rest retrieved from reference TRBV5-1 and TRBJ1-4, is KAGVTQTPRYLIKTRGQQVTLSCSPISGHRSVSWYQQTPGQGLQFLFEYFSETQRNKGNFPGRFSGRQFSNSRSEMNVSTLELGDSALYLCRVGDEKLFFGSGTQLSVL.